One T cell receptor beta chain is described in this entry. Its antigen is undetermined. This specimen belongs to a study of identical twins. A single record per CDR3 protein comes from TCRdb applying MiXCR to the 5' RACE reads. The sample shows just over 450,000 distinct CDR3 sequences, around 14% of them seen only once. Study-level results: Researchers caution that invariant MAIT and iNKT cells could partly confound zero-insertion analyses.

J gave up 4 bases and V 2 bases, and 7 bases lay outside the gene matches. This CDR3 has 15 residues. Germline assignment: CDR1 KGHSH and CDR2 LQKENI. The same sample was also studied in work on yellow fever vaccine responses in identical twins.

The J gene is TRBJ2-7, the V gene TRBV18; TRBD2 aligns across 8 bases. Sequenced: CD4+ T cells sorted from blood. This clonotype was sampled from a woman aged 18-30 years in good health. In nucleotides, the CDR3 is TGTGCCAGCTCACCATCGCCCAGCGGGAGTTACGAGCAGTACTTC. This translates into CASSPSPSGSYEQYF.